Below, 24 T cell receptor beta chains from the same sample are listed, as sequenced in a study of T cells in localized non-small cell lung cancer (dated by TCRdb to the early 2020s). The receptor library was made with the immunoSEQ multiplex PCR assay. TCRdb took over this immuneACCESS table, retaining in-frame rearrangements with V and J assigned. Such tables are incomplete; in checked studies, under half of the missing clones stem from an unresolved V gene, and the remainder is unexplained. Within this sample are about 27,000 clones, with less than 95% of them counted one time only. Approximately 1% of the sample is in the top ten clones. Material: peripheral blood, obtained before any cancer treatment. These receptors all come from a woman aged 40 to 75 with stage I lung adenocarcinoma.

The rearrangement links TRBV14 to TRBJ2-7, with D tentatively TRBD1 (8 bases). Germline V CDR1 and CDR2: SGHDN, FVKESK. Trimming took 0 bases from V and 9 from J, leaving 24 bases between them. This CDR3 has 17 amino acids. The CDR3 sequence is CASSQDPRSGGRGGQYF. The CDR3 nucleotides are TGTGCCAGCAGCCAAGATCCGCGTTCAGGGGGCCGCGGGGGGCAGTACTTC.

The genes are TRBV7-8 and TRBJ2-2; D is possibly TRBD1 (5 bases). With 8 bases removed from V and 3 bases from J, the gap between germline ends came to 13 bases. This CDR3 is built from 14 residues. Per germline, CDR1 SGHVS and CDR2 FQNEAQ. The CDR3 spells CASLGAGHTGELFF. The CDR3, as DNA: TGTGCCAGCTTAGGGGCAGGTCACACCGGGGAGCTGTTTTTT.

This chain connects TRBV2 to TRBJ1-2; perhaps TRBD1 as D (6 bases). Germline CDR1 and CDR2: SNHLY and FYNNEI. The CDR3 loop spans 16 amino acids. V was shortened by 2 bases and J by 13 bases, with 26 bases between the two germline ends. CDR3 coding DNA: TGTGCCAGCAGTGAATGGGGGGTGGGACATAGTCGTCGGGGCACCTTC. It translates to CASSEWGVGHSRRGTF. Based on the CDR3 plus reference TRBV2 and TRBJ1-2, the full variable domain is EPEVTQTPSHQVTQMGQEVILRCVPISNHLYFYWYRQILGQKVEFLVSFYNNEISEKSEIFDDQFSVERPDGSNFTLKIRSTKLEDSAMYFCASSEWGVGHSRRGTFGSGTRLTVV.

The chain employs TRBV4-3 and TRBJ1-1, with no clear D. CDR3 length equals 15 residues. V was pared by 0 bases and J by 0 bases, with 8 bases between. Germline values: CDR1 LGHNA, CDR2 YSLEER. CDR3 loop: CASSQEPEMNTEAFF. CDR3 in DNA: TGCGCCAGCAGCCAAGAACCAGAGATGAACACTGAAGCTTTCTTT.

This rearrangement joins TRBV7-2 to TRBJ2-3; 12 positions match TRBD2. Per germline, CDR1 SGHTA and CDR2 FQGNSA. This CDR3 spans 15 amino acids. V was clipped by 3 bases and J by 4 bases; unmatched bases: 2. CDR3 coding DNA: TGTGCCAGCAGCTTCCTAGCGGGGGGGGCAGATACGCAGTATTTT. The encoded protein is CASSFLAGGADTQYF.

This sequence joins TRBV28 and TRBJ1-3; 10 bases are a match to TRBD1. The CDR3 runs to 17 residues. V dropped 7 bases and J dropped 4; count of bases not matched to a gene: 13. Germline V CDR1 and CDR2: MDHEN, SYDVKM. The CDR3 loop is CASTDGRTGGVGNTIYF. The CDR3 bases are TGTGCCAGCACGGATGGCCGGACAGGGGGAGTGGGAAACACCATATATTTT.

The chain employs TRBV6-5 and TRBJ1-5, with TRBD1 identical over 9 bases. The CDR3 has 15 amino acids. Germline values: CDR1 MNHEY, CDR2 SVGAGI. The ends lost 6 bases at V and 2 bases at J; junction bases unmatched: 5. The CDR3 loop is CASSTTGGGNQPQHF. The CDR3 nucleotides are TGTGCCAGCAGCACTACAGGGGGCGGCAATCAGCCCCAGCATTTT.

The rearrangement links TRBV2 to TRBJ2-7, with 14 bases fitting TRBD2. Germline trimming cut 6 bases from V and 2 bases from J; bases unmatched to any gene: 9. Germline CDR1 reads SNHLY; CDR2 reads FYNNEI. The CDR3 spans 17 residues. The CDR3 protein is CASRGLAGVLSTYEQYF. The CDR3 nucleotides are TGTGCCAGCAGGGGACTAGCGGGGGTGCTGAGCACCTACGAGCAGTACTTC.

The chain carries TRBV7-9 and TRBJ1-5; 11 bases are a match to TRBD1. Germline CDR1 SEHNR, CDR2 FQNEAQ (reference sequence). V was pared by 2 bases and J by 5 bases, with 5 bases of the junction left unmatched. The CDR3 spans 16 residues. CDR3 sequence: CASSLPGQGVDQPQHF. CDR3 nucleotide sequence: TGTGCCAGCAGCTTACCGGGACAGGGGGTCGATCAGCCCCAGCATTTT.

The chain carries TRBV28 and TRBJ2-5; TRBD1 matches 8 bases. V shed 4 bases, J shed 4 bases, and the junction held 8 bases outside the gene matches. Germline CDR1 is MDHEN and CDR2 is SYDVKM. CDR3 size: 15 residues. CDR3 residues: CASSYWTGKGETQYF. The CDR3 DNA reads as TGTGCCAGCAGTTACTGGACAGGGAAGGGAGAGACCCAGTACTTC.

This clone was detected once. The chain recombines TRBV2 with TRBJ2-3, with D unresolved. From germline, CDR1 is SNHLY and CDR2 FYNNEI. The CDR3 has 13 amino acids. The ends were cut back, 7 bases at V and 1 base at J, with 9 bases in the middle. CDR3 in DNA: TGTGCCAGCAAAGATTACGGCACAGATACGCAGTATTTT. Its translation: CASKDYGTDTQYF.

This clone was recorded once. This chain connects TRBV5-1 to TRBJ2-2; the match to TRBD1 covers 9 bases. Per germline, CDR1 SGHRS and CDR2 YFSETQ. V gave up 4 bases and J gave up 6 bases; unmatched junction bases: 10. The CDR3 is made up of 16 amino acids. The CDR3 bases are TGCGCCAGCAGCCTCTGGGACAGGGCAATTCCCGGGGAGCTGTTTTTT. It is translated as CASSLWDRAIPGELFF.

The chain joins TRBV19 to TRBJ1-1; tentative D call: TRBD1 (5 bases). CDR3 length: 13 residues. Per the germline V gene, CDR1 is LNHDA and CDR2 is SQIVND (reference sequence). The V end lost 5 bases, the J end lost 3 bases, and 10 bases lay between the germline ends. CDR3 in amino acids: CASSPKGDTEAFF. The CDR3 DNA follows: TGTGCCAGTAGTCCCAAAGGGGACACTGAAGCTTTCTTT.

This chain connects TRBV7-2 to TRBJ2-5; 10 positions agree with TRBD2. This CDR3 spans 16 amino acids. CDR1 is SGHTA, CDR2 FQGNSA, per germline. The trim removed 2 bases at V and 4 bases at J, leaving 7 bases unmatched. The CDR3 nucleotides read TGTGCCAGCAGCTTAAAGTCCAGCGGGGGGGCAGAGACCCAGTACTTC. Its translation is CASSLKSSGGAETQYF. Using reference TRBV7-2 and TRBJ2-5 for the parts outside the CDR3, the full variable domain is GAGVSQSPSNKVTEKGKDVELRCDPISGHTALYWYRQSLGQGLEFLIYFQGNSAPDKSGLPSDRFSAERTGGSVSTLTIQRTQQEDSAVYLCASSLKSSGGAETQYFGPGTRLLVL.

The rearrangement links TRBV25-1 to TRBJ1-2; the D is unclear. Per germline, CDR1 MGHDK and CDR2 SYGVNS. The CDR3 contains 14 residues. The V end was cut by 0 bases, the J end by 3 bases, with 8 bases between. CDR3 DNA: TGTGCCAGCAGTGAATATACGTTGGACTATGGCTACACCTTC. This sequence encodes CASSEYTLDYGYTF.

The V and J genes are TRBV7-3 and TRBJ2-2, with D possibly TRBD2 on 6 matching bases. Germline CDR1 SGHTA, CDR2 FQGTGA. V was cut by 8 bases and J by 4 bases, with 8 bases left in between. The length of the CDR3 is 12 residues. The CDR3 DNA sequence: TGTGCCAGCGGGAGGCGCACCGGGGAGCTGTTTTTT. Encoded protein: CASGRRTGELFF.

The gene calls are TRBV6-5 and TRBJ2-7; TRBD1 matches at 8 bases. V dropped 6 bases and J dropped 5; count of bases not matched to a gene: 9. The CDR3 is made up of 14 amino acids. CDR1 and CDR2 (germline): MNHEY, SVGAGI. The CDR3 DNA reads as TGTGCCAGCAGCCCACGGACAGGGAGCCACGAGCAGTACTTC. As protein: CASSPRTGSHEQYF.

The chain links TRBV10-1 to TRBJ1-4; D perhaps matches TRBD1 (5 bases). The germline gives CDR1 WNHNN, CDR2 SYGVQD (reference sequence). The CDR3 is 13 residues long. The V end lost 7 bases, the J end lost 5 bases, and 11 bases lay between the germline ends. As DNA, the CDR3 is TGCGCCAGCATTGGCAGGGACAATGAAAAACTGTTTTTT. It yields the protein CASIGRDNEKLFF.

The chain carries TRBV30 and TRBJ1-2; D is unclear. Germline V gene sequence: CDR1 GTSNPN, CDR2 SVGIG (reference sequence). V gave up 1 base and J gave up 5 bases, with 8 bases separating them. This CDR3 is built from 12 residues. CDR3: CAWSEYGYGYTF. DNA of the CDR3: TGTGCCTGGAGTGAGTATGGATATGGCTACACCTTC.

CDR3 in amino acids: CASSASLTSGKSYNEQFF. The CDR3 region has the DNA TGTGCCAGCAGCGCCTCCTTGACTAGCGGGAAGTCCTACAATGAGCAGTTCTTC. The chain employs TRBV9 and TRBJ2-1, with TRBD2 matching 11 bases. CDR3 size: 18 residues. Trimming at V came to 3 bases and at J to 1 base, leaving 9 bases not matched to a gene. CDR1 SGDLS and CDR2 YYNGEE come from the germline V gene.

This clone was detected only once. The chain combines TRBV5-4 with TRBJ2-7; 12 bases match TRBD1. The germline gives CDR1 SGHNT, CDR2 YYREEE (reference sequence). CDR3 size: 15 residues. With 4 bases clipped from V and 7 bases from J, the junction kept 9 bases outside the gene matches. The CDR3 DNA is TGTGCCAGCAGCCCGGCCGGGACAGGGGGCGAGGAGCAGTACTTC. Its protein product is CASSPAGTGGEEQYF.

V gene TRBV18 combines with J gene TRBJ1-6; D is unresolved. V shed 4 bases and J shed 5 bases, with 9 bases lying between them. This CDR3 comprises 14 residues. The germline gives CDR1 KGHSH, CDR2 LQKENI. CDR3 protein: CASSLDINNSPLHF. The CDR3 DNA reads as TGTGCCAGCTCACTTGACATCAATAATTCACCCCTCCACTTT.

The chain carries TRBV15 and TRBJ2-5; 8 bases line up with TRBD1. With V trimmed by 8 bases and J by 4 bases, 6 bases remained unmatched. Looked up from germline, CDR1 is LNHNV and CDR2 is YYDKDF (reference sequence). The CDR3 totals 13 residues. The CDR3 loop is CATRDRGTETQYF. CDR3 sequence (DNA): TGTGCCACCCGAGACAGGGGAACAGAGACCCAGTACTTC.

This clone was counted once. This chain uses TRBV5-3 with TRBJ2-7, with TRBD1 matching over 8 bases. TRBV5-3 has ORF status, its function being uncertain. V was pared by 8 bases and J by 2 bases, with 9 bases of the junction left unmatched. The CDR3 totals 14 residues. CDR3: CASSMTGAPYEQYF. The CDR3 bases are TGTGCCAGCAGCATGACAGGGGCACCCTACGAGCAGTACTTC.